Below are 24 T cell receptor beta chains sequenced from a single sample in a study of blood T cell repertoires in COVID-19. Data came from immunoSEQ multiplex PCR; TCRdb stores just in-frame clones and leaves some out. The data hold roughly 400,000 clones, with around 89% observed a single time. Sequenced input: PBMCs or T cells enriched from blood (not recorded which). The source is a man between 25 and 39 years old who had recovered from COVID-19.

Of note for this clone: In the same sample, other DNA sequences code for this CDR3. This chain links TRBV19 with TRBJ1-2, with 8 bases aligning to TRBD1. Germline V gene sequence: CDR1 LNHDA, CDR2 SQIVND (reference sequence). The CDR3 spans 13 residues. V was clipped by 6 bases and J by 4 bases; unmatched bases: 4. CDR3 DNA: TGTGCCAGTAGCCCCGGACAGGGCTATGGCTACACCTTC. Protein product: CASSPGQGYGYTF. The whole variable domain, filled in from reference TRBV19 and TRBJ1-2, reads DGGITQSPKYLFRKEGQNVTLSCEQNLNHDAMYWYRQDPGQGLRLIYYSQIVNDFQKGDIAEGYSVSREKKESFPLTVTSAQKNPTAFYLCASSPGQGYGYTFGSGTRLTVV.

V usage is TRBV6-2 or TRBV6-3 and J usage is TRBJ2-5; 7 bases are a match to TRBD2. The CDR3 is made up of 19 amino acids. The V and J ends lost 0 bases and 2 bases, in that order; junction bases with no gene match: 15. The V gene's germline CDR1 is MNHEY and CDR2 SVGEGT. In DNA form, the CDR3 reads TGTGCCAGCAGTTACTCCCTTGGGGAGGGCCCTCTGCAGCAAGAGACCCAGTACTTC. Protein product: CASSYSLGEGPLQQETQYF.

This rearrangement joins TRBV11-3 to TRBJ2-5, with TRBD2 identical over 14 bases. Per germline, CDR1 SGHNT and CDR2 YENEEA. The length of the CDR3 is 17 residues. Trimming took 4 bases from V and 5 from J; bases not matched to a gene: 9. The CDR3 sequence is CASSSGTSGSIRETQYF. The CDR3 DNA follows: TGTGCCAGCAGCTCGGGGACTAGCGGGAGTATTAGGGAGACCCAGTACTTC.

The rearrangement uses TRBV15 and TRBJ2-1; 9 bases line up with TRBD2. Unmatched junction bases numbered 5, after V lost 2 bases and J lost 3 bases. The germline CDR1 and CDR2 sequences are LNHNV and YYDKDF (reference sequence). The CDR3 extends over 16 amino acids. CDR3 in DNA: TGTGCCACCAGCAGACTAGCGGGGCTGATCTACAATGAGCAGTTCTTC. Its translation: CATSRLAGLIYNEQFF.

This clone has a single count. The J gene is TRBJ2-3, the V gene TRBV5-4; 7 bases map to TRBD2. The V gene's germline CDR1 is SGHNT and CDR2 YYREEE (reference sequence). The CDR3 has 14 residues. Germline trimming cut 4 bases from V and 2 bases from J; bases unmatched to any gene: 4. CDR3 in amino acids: CASSRQRDTDTQYF. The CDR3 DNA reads TGTGCCAGCAGCCGTCAGCGGGACACAGATACGCAGTATTTT.

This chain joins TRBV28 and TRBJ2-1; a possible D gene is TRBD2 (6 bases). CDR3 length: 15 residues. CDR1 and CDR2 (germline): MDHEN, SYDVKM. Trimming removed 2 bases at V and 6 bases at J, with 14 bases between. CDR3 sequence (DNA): TGTGCCAGCAGTTTAGGAGGGAGTGAAGTCAATGAGCAGTTCTTC. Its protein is CASSLGGSEVNEQFF. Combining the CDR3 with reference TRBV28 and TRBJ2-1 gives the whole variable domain DVKVTQSSRYLVKRTGEKVFLECVQDMDHENMFWYRQDPGLGLRLIYFSYDVKMKEKGDIPEGYSVSREKKERFSLILESASTNQTSMYLCASSLGGSEVNEQFFGPGTRLTVL.

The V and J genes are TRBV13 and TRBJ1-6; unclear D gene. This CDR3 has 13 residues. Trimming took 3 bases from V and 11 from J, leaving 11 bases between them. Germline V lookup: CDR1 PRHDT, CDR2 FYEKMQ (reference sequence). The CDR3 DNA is TGTGCCAGCAGCTTCTCTTCGAACACACCCCTCCACTTT. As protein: CASSFSSNTPLHF.

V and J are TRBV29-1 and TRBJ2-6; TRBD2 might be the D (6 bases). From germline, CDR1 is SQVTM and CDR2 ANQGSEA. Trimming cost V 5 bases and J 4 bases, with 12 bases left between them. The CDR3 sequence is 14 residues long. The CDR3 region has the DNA TGCAGCGTTAAGCCCGCGGGAGGGGCCAACGTCCTGACTTTC. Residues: CSVKPAGGANVLTF.

The CDR3 sequence is CSVGELAGQGDTQYF. The CDR3 nucleotides are TGCAGCGTTGGAGAACTAGCCGGCCAGGGAGATACGCAGTATTTT. The rearrangement uses TRBV29-1 and TRBJ2-3; tentatively, D is TRBD2 (6 bases). CDR1 is SQVTM, CDR2 ANQGSEA, per germline. CDR3 length: 15 amino acids. With 4 bases removed from V and 5 bases from J, the gap between germline ends came to 19 bases.

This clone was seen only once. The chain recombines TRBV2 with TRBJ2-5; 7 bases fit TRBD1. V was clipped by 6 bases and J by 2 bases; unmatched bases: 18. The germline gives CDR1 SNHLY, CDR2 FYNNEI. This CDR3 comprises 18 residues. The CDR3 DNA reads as TGTGCCAGCAGCCGTACCCCTCGACAGGGTGGGTCTCAAGAGACCCAGTACTTC. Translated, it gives CASSRTPRQGGSQETQYF.

The CDR3 loop reads CASSDLASSTDTQYF. The CDR3 DNA reads TGTGCCAGCAGTGATTTAGCGAGTAGCACAGATACGCAGTATTTT. J is TRBJ2-3 and V is TRBV25-1; D is possibly TRBD2 (5 bases). CDR1 is MGHDK, CDR2 SYGVNS, per germline. Trimming left V 3 bases short and J 0 bases short, with 10 bases between. This CDR3 has 15 amino acids.

For the CDR3, the DNA is TGCGCCAGCAGCGGGTTTCGACTAGCGGACAATGAGCAGTTCTTC. Its protein is CASSGFRLADNEQFF. This chain connects TRBV5-1 to TRBJ2-1; 9 positions agree with TRBD2. This CDR3 has 15 amino acids. With 4 bases clipped from V and 5 bases from J, the junction kept 7 bases outside the gene matches. Germline CDR1 reads SGHRS; CDR2 reads YFSETQ.

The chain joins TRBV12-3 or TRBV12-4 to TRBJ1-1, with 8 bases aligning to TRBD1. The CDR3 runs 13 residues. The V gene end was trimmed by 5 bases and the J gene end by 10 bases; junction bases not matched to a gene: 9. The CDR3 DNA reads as TGTGCCAGCAGTACCCGGACAGGGCGAGGAGCTTTCTTT. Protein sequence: CASSTRTGRGAFF.

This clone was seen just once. In DNA form, the CDR3 reads TGTGCCAGCAGTGAAGCGCGTTTCGGAACAGGGTCATATGGCTACACCTTC. Protein: CASSEARFGTGSYGYTF. The chain carries TRBV6-1 and TRBJ1-2; TRBD1 might be the D (6 bases). V was clipped by 0 bases and J by 5 bases, with 19 bases between them. Germline lookup yields CDR1 MNHNS and CDR2 SASEGT. This CDR3 has 17 amino acids.

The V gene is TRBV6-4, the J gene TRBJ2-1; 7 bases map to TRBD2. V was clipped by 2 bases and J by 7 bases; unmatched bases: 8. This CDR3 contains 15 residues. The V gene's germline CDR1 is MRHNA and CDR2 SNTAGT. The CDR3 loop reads CASSDIRDYQNEQFF. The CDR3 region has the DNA TGTGCCAGCAGTGACATCCGGGACTACCAAAATGAGCAGTTCTTC.

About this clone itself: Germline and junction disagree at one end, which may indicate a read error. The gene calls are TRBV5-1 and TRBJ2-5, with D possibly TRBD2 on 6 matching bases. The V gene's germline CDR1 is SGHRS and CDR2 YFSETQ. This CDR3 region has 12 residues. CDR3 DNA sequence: TGCGCCAGCAGCTTGGAATCTGAGCGGGCGCACTTC. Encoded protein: CASSLESERAHF.

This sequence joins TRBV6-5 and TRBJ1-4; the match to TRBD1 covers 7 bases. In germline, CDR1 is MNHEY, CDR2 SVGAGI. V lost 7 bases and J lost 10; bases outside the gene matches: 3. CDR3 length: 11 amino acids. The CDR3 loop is CASNRGGKLFF. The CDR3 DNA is TGTGCCAGCAACAGGGGCGGAAAACTGTTTTTT.

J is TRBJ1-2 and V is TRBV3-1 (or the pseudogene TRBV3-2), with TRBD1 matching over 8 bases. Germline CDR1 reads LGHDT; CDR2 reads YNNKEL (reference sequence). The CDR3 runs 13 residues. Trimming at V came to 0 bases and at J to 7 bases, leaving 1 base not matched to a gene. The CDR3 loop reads CASSQEDRGGYTF. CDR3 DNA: TGTGCCAGCAGCCAAGAAGACAGGGGTGGCTACACCTTC.

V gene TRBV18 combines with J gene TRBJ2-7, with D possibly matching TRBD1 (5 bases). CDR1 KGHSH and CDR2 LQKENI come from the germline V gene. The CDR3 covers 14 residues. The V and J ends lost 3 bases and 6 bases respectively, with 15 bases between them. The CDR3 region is CASSPFDSSGEQYF. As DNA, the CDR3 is TGTGCCAGCTCACCTTTTGACAGCTCTGGCGAGCAGTACTTC.

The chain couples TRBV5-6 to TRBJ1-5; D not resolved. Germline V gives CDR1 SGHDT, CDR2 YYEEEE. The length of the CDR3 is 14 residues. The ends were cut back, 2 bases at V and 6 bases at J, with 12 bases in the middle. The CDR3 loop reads CASSFGTPGQPQHF. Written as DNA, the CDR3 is TGTGCCAGCAGCTTCGGCACTCCGGGTCAGCCCCAGCATTTT.

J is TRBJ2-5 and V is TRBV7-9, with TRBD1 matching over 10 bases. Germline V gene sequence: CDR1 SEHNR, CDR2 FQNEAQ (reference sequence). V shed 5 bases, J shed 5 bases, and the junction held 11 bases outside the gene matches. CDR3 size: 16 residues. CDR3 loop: CASSLGDRGLRETQYF. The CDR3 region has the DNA TGTGCCAGCAGCCTAGGGGACAGGGGACTGAGGGAGACCCAGTACTTC.

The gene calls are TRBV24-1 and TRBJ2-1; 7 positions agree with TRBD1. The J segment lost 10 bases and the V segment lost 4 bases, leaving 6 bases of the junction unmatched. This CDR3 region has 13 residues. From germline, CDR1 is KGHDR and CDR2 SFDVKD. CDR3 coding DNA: TGTGCCACCAGTGACCCGACAGGGAGCGAGCAGTTCTTC. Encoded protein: CATSDPTGSEQFF.

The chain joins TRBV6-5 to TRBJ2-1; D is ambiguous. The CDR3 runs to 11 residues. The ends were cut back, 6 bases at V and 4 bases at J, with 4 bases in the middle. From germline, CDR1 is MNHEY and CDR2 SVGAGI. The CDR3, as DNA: TGTGCCAGCAGAGAGTACAATGAGCAGTTCTTC. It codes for CASREYNEQFF.

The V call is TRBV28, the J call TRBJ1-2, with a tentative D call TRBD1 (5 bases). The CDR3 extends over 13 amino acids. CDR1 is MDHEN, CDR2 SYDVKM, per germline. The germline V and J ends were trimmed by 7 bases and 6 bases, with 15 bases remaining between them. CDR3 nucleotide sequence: TGTGCCAGCACGACGGGACGGGGGGATGGCTACACCTTC. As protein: CASTTGRGDGYTF.